What follows is one T cell receptor beta chain and its context. In this sample, this clone turned up once. The antigen it recognizes is unknown. One base away there is no much larger clone; base qualities are not given. The data are from a study of blood T cell repertoires in COVID-19 (dated by TCRdb to the early 2020s). At the level of the whole study: The collaborator samples originated in the United States, Italy and Spain and spanned the acute and convalescent phases of COVID-19. Deeply sampled blood TCRbeta repertoires from subjects exposed to, actively infected with, or recovered from COVID-19 were included in the dataset. The repertoires were made available in a free public database intended to serve as a resource for research on the immune response to SARS-CoV-2. Where available, HLA class I and class II types were taken from metadata supplied by the sample provider and were not determined by assay-based typing. The material from the prospective study consisted of cDNA or gDNA derived from T cells, B-cell-depleted T cells, or PBMCs. The samples were drawn from two sources: the first 160 participants of the ongoing ImmuneRACE study, and some 1,300 subjects contributed by 6 global collaborators. A de-identified subject ID, COVID-19 status, age in years and sex were almost always included in the sample metadata.

Reading the germline V gene gives CDR1 ENHRY and CDR2 SYGVKD. At the junction V is shortened by 0 bases and J by 5 bases, with 10 bases in between. From the cysteine through the phenylalanine, the CDR3 covers 14 amino acids. Just the 42-base CDR3 DNA is kept, in frame starting at base 1. Paper-wide results and their limitations: How much clinical and demographic metadata was included differed by source and by participant, and the metadata was provided uncurated.

TCRbeta CDR3 regions were amplified from genomic DNA by means of the immunoSEQ Assay, a bias-controlled multiplex PCR. The published analysis was carried out like this. The number of nucleated cells in each sample was estimated from the amplification of reference gene primers within the assay. Sequence reads were collapsed and filtered to measure the absolute abundance of every unique TCRbeta CDR3 rearrangement. For each sample, productive Simpson clonality was calculated as the square root of Simpson's diversity index across productive rearrangements. Here the immuneACCESS table is served through TCRdb, limited to in-frame sequences with V and J called. Missing clones are a known gap in these copies; in checked studies unresolved V genes cover under half, and the rest lacks a known reason. The V and J calls and clone size are taken from that table; D and trimming were inferred from the DNA. The sample table lists 120,000 to 150,000 clones, roughly 88% of them with a count of one. The ten largest clones add up to 0.95% to 1.5% of the sample.

In the prospective study, participants were about 18 to 90 years old, resided in 25 or so geographic areas of the United States, and were enrolled through a virtual design. Cohort assignment in the prospective study relied on participant-reported clinical history from a screening survey and a study questionnaire. In the prospective study, mobile phlebotomists collected whole blood, serum and a nasopharyngeal or oropharyngeal swab from each participant. Prospective study participants could optionally give additional blood draws and questionnaires over an approximately 2-month period. Before DNA extraction, blood samples from the prospective study were shipped at room temperature or frozen.

The chain is assembled from TRBV10-3 and TRBJ1-1; perhaps TRBD1 is the D gene, with 6 bases matching. This TCR came from a woman in her twenties or thirties with acute COVID-19. Material for sequencing was PBMCs or T cells enriched from blood (not recorded which). The nucleotides read TGTGCCATCAGTGAGTCGATAGGGGGAACTGAAGCTTTCTTT. Its translation reads: CAISESIGGTEAFF.